This entry features one T cell receptor (beta chain) sequence. The roughly 18-34 mg bulk tissue piece was not sorted before simultaneous RNA and DNA extraction. All of the tumor samples contained over 75% viable tumor cells. This specimen comes from a study of tumor-infiltrating lymphocytes in primary liver carcinoma. Germline V CDR1 and CDR2: MNHEY, SVGAGI. The CDR3 length is 18 residues. V shed 7 bases, J shed 1 base, and the junction held 12 bases outside the gene matches. A constant-region primer primed TCR beta cDNA synthesis from about 0.45 ug of total RNA. Libraries covering TCR beta were generated through three nested multiplex PCR rounds (using a slightly modified ARM-PCR). The two initial PCR rounds, around 11 cycles each, used TRBV1-TRBV30 forward and C-beta reverse primers. TCRdb redid the calling of the multiplex PCR reads with MiXCR, one entry per CDR3 protein. The data hold 22,000 or so distinct CDR3 sequences, with 80% observed a single time.

The TCR sequence derives from a woman aged 25 to 45 with primary liver carcinoma and hepatitis B virus infection. The rearrangement links TRBV6-5 to TRBJ2-6; 8 bases are a match to TRBD1. The source material was liver tumor tissue from sampling region 2. As to subset: tumor region T2, inferior pole. As DNA, the CDR3 is TGTGCCAGCAAGACATGCAGGGGGCGCGTATCTGGGGCCAACGTCCTGACTTTC. This translates into CASKTCRGRVSGANVLTF.